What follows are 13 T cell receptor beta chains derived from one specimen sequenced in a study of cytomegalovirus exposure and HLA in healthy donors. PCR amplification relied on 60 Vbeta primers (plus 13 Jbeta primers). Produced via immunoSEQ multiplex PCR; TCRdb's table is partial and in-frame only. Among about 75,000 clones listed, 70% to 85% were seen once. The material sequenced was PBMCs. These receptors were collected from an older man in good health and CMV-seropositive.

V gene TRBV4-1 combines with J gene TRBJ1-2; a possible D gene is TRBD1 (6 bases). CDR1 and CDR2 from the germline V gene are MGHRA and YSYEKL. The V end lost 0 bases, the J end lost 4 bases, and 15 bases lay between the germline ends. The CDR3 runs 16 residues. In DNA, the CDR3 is TGCGCCAGCAGCCAAGATGCGCAGGGGCGCGGCTATGGCTACACCTTC. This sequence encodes CASSQDAQGRGYGYTF.

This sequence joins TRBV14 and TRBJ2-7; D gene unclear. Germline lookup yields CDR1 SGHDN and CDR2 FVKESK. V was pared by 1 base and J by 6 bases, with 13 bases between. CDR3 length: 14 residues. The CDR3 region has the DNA TGTGCCAGCAGCCAAGGGCAGCCCGGGTCCGAGCAGTACTTC. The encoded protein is CASSQGQPGSEQYF.

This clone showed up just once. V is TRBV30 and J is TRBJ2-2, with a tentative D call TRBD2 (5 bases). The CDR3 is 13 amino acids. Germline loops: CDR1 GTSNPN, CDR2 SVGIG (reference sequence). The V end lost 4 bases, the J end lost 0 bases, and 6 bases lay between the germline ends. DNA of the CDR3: TGTGCCTGGACAGCGGCGAACACCGGGGAGCTGTTTTTT. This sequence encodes CAWTAANTGELFF.

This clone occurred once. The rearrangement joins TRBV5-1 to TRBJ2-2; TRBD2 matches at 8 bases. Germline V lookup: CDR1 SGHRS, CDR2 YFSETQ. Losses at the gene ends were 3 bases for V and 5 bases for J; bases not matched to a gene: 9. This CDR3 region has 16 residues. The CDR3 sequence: CASSSLGGGLTGELFF. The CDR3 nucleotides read TGCGCCAGCAGCTCCCTCGGGGGGGGTTTGACCGGGGAGCTGTTTTTT.

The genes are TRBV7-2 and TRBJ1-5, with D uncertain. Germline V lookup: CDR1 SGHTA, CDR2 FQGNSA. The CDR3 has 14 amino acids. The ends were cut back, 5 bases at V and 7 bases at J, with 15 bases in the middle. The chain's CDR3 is CASSIQARGQPQHF. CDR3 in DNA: TGTGCCAGCAGCATCCAGGCCCGAGGGCAGCCCCAGCATTTT.

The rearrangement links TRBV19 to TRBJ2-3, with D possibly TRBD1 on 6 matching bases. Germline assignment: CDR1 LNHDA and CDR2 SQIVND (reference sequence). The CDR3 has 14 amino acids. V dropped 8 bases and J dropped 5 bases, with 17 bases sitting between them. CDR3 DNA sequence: TGTGCCAGTGAAGAAGGGACAACGGGAGATACGCAGTATTTT. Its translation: CASEEGTTGDTQYF.

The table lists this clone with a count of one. The CDR3 loop reads CAISRSGGATDTQYF. CDR3 DNA: TGTGCCATCAGCCGAAGCGGGGGGGCGACAGATACGCAGTATTTT. This chain joins TRBV10-3 and TRBJ2-3; 10 bases align to TRBD2. The CDR3 loop spans 15 amino acids. The germline CDR1 and CDR2 sequences are ENHRY and SYGVKD. V trimming: 6 bases; J trimming: 3 bases; junction bases outside the gene matches: 6.

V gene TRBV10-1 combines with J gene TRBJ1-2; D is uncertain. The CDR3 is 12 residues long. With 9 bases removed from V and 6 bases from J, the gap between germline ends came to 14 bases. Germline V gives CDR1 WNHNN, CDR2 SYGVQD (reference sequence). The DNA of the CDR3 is TGCGCCAGGACAACATCACTGAATGGCTACACCTTC. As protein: CARTTSLNGYTF.

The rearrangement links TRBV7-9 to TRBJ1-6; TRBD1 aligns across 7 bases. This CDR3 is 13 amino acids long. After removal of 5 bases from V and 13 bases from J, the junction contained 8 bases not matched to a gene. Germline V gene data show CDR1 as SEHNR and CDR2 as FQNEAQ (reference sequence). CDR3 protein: CASSRTGSGPLHF. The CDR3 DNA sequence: TGTGCCAGCAGCCGGACAGGTTCAGGTCCCCTCCACTTT.

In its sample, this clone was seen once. In DNA, the CDR3 is TGTGCCAGCAGTTTGGCGGGCTATGGCTACACCTTC. This encodes CASSLAGYGYTF. This chain links TRBV27 with TRBJ1-2; D is unclear. This CDR3 region has 12 residues. Germline lookup yields CDR1 MNHEY and CDR2 SMNVEV (reference sequence). The V and J ends lost 3 bases and 4 bases respectively, with 6 bases between them.

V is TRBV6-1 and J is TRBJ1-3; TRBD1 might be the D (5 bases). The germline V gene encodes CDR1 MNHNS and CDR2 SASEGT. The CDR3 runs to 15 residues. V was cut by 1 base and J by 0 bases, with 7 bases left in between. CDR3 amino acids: CASSEGQLSGNTIYF. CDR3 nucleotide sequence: TGTGCCAGCAGTGAAGGACAGCTCTCTGGAAACACCATATATTTT.

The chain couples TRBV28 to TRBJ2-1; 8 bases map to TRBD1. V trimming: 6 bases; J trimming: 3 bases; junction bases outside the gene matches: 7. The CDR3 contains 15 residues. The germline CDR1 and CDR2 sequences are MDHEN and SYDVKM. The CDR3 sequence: CASSNTGQVYNEQFF. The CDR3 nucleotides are TGTGCCAGCAGCAACACGGGACAGGTCTACAATGAGCAGTTCTTC.

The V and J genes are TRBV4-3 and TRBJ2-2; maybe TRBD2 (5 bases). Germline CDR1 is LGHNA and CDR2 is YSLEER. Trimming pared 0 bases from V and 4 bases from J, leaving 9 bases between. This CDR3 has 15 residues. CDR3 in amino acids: CASSQDFGVTGELFF. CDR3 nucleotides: TGCGCCAGCAGCCAAGATTTCGGGGTCACCGGGGAGCTGTTTTTT.